This T cell receptor beta chain was sequenced in a study of CD8+CD57+ T cells in acquired aplastic anemia. Study summary: Sorted CD4+ and CD8+ cells gave an average of roughly 3.2 ug of DNA.

Template material for TCR beta VDJ and CDR3 profiling consisted of genomic DNA. TCRdb reprocessed the reads via MiXCR and lists one record per CDR3 protein. The sample lists 250,000 to 300,000 distinct CDR3 sequences; roughly 50% were seen once. Study observations and caveats: Both patients and controls carried the same twenty-nine CD8+ CDR3 sequences. Patients showed no significant difference from controls in CD8+ Simpson's diversity.

About this clonotype itself: Its antigen remains unknown.

Trimming took off 5 bases at V and 5 bases at J, with 13 bases between the two ends. Germline V CDR1 and CDR2: SEHNR, FQNEAQ (reference sequence). This CDR3 is 15 amino acids long. V usage is TRBV7-9 and J usage is TRBJ1-6; possibly TRBD1 for D (5 bases). The clonotype comes from a human donor with severe aplastic anemia or a healthy control (not recorded which). Material: sorted CD4+, CD8+, or CD8+CD57+ T cells (not recorded which) from PBMCs. CDR3 DNA: TGTGCCAGCAGCCGGGGGGGGAAGGATAATTCACCCCTCCACTTT. Protein sequence: CASSRGGKDNSPLHF.